These T cell receptor beta chains were read from a single sample in a study of cytomegalovirus exposure and HLA in healthy donors. Clones were read by immunoSEQ multiplex PCR, and TCRdb kept only the in-frame ones, dropping some. The repertoire includes over 100,000 clones, roughly 70% of them detected once, and approximately 2% sits in the top ten. Sample: PBMCs. The source is a middle-aged woman in good health and CMV-seropositive. The CDR3 runs from the conserved cysteine through the conserved F or W. A D gene is named only where the DNA matches it firmly. A row's size may be missing; if present it is once, few, many or a size class.

>NA|NA|TRBV18|TRBJ1-4
CASSQGANEKLFF
TGTGCCAGCTCACAGGGAGCTAATGAAAAACTGTTTTTT
>NA|NA|TRBV9|TRBJ2-3
CASSGTRGDTQYF
TGTGCCAGCAGCGGCACAAGGGGAGATACGCAGTATTTT
>TRBD1|NA|TRBV4-1|TRBJ1-3
CASSRVTGSGNTIYF
TGCGCCAGCAGCCGAGTGACAGGGTCTGGAAACACCATATATTTT
>NA|NA|TRBV28|TRBJ1-1
CASSLRGRGGLNTEAFF
TGTGCCAGCAGTTTACGGGGAAGGGGGGGGTTGAACACTGAAGCTTTCTTT
>NA|NA|TRBV30|TRBJ2-3
CAWSVHPTDTQYF
TGTGCCTGGAGTGTACACCCCACAGATACGCAGTATTTT
>TRBD2|NA|TRBV5-1|TRBJ2-2
CASSLAREEGGELFF
TGCGCCAGCAGCTTGGCCCGGGAGGAAGGCGGGGAGCTGTTTTTT
>TRBD2|once|TRBV4-3|TRBJ2-3
CASSRTSGTGPDTQYF
TGCGCCAGCAGCCGAACTAGCGGGACGGGCCCAGATACGCAGTATTTT
>TRBD1|NA|TRBV28|TRBJ1-4
CASRGQGLGEKLFF
TGTGCCAGCAGGGGACAGGGGTTGGGTGAAAAACTGTTTTTT
>NA|NA|TRBV30|TRBJ1-6
CAWRGGWWNSPLHF
TGTGCCTGGAGGGGGGGGTGGTGGAATTCACCCCTCCACTTT
>NA|NA|TRBV4-2|TRBJ1-5
CASSQAVQGGNQPQHF
TGTGCCAGCAGCCAAGCTGTCCAGGGAGGGAATCAGCCCCAGCATTTT
>TRBD2|NA|TRBV5-1|TRBJ2-7
CASSKDSGGVEQYF
TGCGCCAGCAGCAAAGATAGCGGGGGCGTCGAGCAGTACTTC
>NA|NA|TRBV6-5|TRBJ2-7
CASSYRAGSSYEQYF
TGTGCCAGCAGTTACAGGGCAGGGTCCTCCTACGAGCAGTACTTC
>TRBD2|NA|TRBV2|TRBJ2-5
CASRGGSLQETQYF
TGTGCCAGCAGGGGGGGGTCGCTCCAAGAGACCCAGTACTTC
>NA|NA|TRBV7-9|TRBJ1-1
CASSLLVQVGNTEAFF
TGTGCCAGCAGCTTGTTGGTGCAGGTCGGGAACACTGAAGCTTTCTTT
>TRBD1|NA|TRBV29-1|TRBJ1-4
CSVDGQGAEKLFF
TGCAGCGTCGACGGGCAGGGGGCGGAAAAACTGTTTTTT
>TRBD1|NA|TRBV7-6|TRBJ2-7
CASSSRDRGYEQYF
TGTGCCAGCAGCTCCCGGGACAGGGGCTACGAGCAGTACTTC
>NA|NA|TRBV15|TRBJ1-2
CATSTGPGGGYTF
TGTGCCACCAGCACCGGCCCGGGTGGGGGCTACACCTTC
>NA|NA|TRBV2|TRBJ1-2
CASSAEQNYGYTF
TGTGCCAGCAGTGCCGAACAGAACTATGGCTACACCTTC
>NA|NA|TRBV2|TRBJ1-2
CASTPVGGLIRGYTF
TGTGCCAGCACCCCGGTCGGGGGTCTCATCCGTGGCTACACCTTC
>NA|NA|TRBV27|TRBJ2-2
CASSLQPGNTGELFF
TGTGCCAGCAGCCTCCAACCCGGGAACACCGGGGAGCTGTTTTTT
>NA|once|TRBV7-9|TRBJ2-7
CASSLGTPDSYEQYF
TGTGCCAGCAGCTTAGGTACACCCGACTCCTACGAGCAGTACTTC
>TRBD2|NA|TRBV12-5|TRBJ2-5
CASGDSETSGQETQYF
TGTGCTAGTGGCGATTCCGAGACTAGCGGGCAAGAGACCCAGTACTTC
>TRBD1|NA|TRBV5-6|TRBJ1-4
CASSPGTGDRSNEKLFF
TGTGCCAGCAGCCCCGGGACAGGGGATAGGAGTAATGAAAAACTGTTTTTT
>NA|NA|TRBV27|TRBJ2-3
CASSLYGSLCF
TGTGCCAGCAGTTTATACGGGTCTCTATGTTTT
>NA|once|TRBV5-1|TRBJ1-4
CASSFGAMGLNEKLFF
TGCGCCAGCAGCTTCGGGGCTATGGGACTTAATGAAAAACTGTTTTTT
>NA|NA|TRBV4-1|TRBJ2-5
CASSQDPPLGGGRETQYF
TGCGCCAGCAGCCAGGACCCGCCTTTGGGAGGGGGGCGAGAGACCCAGTACTTC
>NA|NA|TRBV27|TRBJ2-2
CASAQGRVSATGELFF
TGTGCCAGCGCCCAGGGCAGGGTGTCGGCCACCGGGGAGCTGTTTTTT
>NA|NA|TRBV28|TRBJ2-1
CASSPDWGTNEQFF
TGTGCCAGCAGTCCTGATTGGGGGACTAATGAGCAGTTCTTC
>NA|NA|TRBV7-2|TRBJ1-5
CASSLGGGQPQHF
TGTGCCAGCAGCTTAGGGGGGGGTCAGCCCCAGCATTTT
>NA|NA|TRBV28|TRBJ1-4
CASRTGGTYEKLFF
TGTGCCAGCAGAACGGGTGGTACTTATGAAAAACTGTTTTTT
>TRBD2|NA|TRBV10-3|TRBJ2-3
CAISEGLAGASDTQYF
TGTGCCATCAGCGAAGGACTAGCGGGGGCGTCGGATACGCAGTATTTT
>NA|once|TRBV19|TRBJ2-5
CASSSLEPPGTQYF
TGTGCCAGTAGTTCTTTAGAGCCTCCGGGGACCCAGTACTTC
>NA|NA|TRBV5-1|TRBJ1-2
CASSLAQTSGGYTF
TGCGCCAGCAGCTTGGCACAAACATCGGGTGGCTACACCTTC
>TRBD1|NA|TRBV25-1|TRBJ1-1
CASGGTATGDTEAFF
TGTGCCAGCGGCGGGACAGCGACTGGGGACACTGAAGCTTTCTTT
>NA|NA|TRBV2|TRBJ1-2
CASSEALAGIDYGYTF
TGTGCCAGCAGTGAAGCGCTCGCAGGGATCGACTATGGCTACACCTTC
>NA|NA|TRBV12-5|TRBJ2-1
CASGPRGGSYNEQFF
TGTGCTAGTGGCCCGAGGGGGGGTTCCTACAATGAGCAGTTCTTC
>TRBD2|NA|TRBV4-1|TRBJ2-3
CASSQPGLAGGDTQYF
TGCGCCAGCAGCCAACCCGGACTAGCGGGAGGAGATACGCAGTATTTT
>NA|NA|TRBV11-3|TRBJ2-1
CASSLGGSSEQFF
TGTGCCAGCAGCTTAGGAGGGTCTAGTGAACAGTTCTTC
>NA|NA|TRBV19|TRBJ1-4
CASSGTPRDEKLFF
TGTGCCAGTTCCGGGACACCTAGGGACGAAAAACTGTTTTTT
>NA|NA|TRBV18|TRBJ1-1
CASSPPGGSGPEAFF
TGTGCCAGCTCACCACCGGGCGGGAGCGGACCTGAAGCTTTCTTT
>TRBD2|NA|TRBV7-9|TRBJ2-3
CASSLAASGVNTQYF
TGTGCCAGCAGCTTAGCGGCCAGCGGGGTGAATACGCAGTATTTT
>TRBD2|NA|TRBV5-4|TRBJ2-7
CASSLARETNEQYF
TGTGCCAGCAGCTTGGCGCGGGAGACCAACGAGCAGTACTTC
>TRBD1|NA|TRBV19|TRBJ1-2
CASLDRGSNNYGYTF
TGTGCCAGCTTGGACAGGGGAAGTAATAACTATGGCTACACCTTC
>NA|NA|TRBV9|TRBJ1-6
CASSVETANSPLHF
TGTGCCAGCAGCGTAGAAACAGCTAATTCACCCCTCCACTTT
>TRBD1|NA|TRBV5-6|TRBJ1-5
CASSKDRGGNQPQHF
TGTGCCAGCAGTAAGGACAGGGGTGGAAATCAGCCCCAGCATTTT
>NA|NA|TRBV18|TRBJ1-3
CASSPLGTGGLSGNTIYF
TGTGCCAGCTCACCACTCGGTACGGGAGGCCTCTCTGGAAACACCATATATTTT
>TRBD1|NA|TRBV15|TRBJ1-1
CATSRDRIGQGRTEAFF
TGTGCCACCAGCAGAGATAGGATTGGACAGGGAAGGACTGAAGCTTTCTTT
>TRBD2|NA|TRBV7-9|TRBJ2-1
CASSISGGRDEQFF
TGTGCCAGCAGCATTAGCGGGGGCAGGGATGAGCAGTTCTTC
>TRBD1|NA|TRBV5-5|TRBJ1-1
CASSWVTGAGTEAFF
TGTGCCAGCAGCTGGGTGACAGGGGCGGGAACTGAAGCTTTCTTT
>NA|once|TRBV7-2|TRBJ2-7
CASSSRVAGSYEQYF
TGTGCCAGCAGCTCGCGTGTGGCAGGGTCGTACGAGCAGTACTTC
>TRBD2|NA|TRBV7-2|TRBJ2-7
CASSSAGLAGWNEQYF
TGTGCCAGCAGCTCCGCCGGACTAGCGGGATGGAACGAGCAGTACTTC
>TRBD1|NA|TRBV28|TRBJ2-3
CASSSQTGGFTDTQYF
TGTGCCAGCAGTTCCCAGACAGGGGGATTCACAGATACGCAGTATTTT